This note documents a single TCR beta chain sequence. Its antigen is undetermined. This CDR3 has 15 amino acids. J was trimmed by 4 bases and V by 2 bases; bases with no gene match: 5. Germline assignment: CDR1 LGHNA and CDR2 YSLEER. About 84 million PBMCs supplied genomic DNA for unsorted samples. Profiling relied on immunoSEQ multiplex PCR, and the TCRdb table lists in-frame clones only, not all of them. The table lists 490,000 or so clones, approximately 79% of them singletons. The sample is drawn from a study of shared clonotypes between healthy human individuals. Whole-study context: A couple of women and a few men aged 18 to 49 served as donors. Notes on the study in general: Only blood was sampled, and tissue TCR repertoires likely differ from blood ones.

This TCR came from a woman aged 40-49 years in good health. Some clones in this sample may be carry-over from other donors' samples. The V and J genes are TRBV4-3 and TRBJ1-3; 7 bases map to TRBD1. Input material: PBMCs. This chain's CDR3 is CASSQLDRDGNTIYF. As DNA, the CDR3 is TGCGCCAGCAGCCAACTCGACAGGGACGGAAACACCATATATTTT.